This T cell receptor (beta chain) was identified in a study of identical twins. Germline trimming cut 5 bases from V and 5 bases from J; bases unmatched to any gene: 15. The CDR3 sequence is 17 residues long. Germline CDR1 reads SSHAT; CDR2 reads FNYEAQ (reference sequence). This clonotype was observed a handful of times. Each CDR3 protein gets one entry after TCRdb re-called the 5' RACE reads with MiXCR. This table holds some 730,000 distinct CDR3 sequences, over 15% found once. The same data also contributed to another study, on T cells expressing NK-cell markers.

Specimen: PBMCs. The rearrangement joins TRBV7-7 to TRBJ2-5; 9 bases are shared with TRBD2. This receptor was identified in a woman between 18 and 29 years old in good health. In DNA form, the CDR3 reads TGTGCCAGCAGCCGACTGGGACTAGCCCAGCTGGAGGAGACCCAGTACTTC. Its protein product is CASSRLGLAQLEETQYF. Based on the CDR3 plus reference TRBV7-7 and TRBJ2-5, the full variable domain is GAGVSQSPRYKVTKRGQDVTLRCDPISSHATLYWYQQALGQGPEFLTYFNYEAQPDKSGLPSDRFSAERPEGSISTLTIQRTEQRDSAMYRCASSRLGLAQLEETQYFGPGTRLLVL.